The entry below gives a single T cell receptor (beta chain) sequence along with its context. Only a few counts were recorded for this clone. The clone's antigen remains unknown. No qualities accompany the bases; no much larger clone lies one base away. The immunoSEQ Assay, a bias-controlled multiplex PCR, was used to amplify TCRbeta CDR3 regions from genomic DNA. In the source study's methods: The number of nucleated cells in each sample was estimated from the amplification of reference gene primers within the assay. To quantify the absolute abundance of each unique TCRbeta CDR3 rearrangement, sequence reads were collapsed and filtered. For each sample, productive Simpson clonality was calculated as the square root of Simpson's diversity index over productive rearrangements. TCRdb limited this immuneACCESS table to in-frame rearrangements with V and J called. A share of clones is missing; checked studies link under half to unresolved V genes, and the rest is unexplained. That table gives V, J and clone size, and the DNA gave D and trimming. For this sample there are around 190,000 clones; around 82% appear just once. The ten largest clones capture less than 20% of the sample.

Participants in the prospective study were enrolled through a virtual design, were aged roughly 18 to 90 years, and lived in under 25 United States geographic areas. In the prospective study, participants were assigned to cohorts based on the clinical history participants reported in a screening survey and a study questionnaire. Mobile phlebotomists in the prospective study collected whole blood, serum and a nasopharyngeal or oropharyngeal swab from every participant. Over a roughly two-month period, participants in the prospective study had the option of providing additional blood draws and questionnaires. Prospective study blood samples were shipped either frozen or at room temperature before DNA extraction. The sample is drawn from a study of blood T cell repertoires in COVID-19 (dated by TCRdb to about 2020). A note on the overall study: Collaborator samples came from the United States, Italy and Spain and covered acute and convalescent phases of COVID-19. The sample metadata nearly always contained a de-identified subject ID, COVID-19 status, age in years and sex. Where HLA class I and class II types were available, the types were taken from metadata supplied by the sample provider, not from assay-based typing. The samples were drawn from two sources: the first 160 participants of the ongoing ImmuneRACE study, and 1,254 subjects contributed by 6 global collaborators. The material from the prospective study consisted of cDNA or gDNA derived from T cells, B-cell-depleted T cells, or PBMCs. Deeply sampled blood TCRbeta repertoires from subjects exposed to, actively infected with, or recovered from COVID-19 were included in the dataset. The repertoires were released in a freely available public database intended as a resource for research on the immune response to SARS-CoV-2. Broad study findings and their caveats: The quantity of clinical and demographic metadata differed by source and by participant and was supplied without curation.

This TCR derives from a woman in her fifties or sixties with acute COVID-19. Material for sequencing was PBMCs or T cells enriched from blood (not recorded which).

CDR3 reads: CASSQDPERGIYNEQFF. The DNA reads TGCGCCAGCAGCCAAGATCCTGAGCGGGGGATTTACAATGAGCAGTTCTTC. The chain joins TRBV4-3 to TRBJ2-1, and TRBD2 aligns with 8 junction nucleotides. CDR1 LGHNA and CDR2 YSLEER are derived from the germline V gene. Reading from cysteine to phenylalanine, the CDR3 counts 17 amino acids. Only the CDR3 DNA stays, 51 bases, in frame from base 1. V is cut back by 0 bases and J by 4 bases, with 8 bases in the junction unmatched.